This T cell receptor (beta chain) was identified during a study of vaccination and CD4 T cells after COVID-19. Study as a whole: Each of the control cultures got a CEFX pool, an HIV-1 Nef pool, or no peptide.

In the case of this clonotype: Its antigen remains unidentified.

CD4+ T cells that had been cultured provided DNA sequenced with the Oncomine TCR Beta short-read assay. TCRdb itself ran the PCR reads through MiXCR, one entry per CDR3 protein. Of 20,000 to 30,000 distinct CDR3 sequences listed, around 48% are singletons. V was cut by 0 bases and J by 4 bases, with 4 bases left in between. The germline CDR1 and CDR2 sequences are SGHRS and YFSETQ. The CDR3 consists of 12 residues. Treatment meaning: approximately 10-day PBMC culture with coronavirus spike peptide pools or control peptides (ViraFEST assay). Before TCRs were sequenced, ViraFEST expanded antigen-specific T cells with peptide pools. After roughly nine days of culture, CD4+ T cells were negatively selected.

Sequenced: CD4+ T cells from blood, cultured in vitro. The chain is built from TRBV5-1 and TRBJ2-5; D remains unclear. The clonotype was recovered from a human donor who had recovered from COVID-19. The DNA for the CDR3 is TGCGCCAGCAGCTTGGCGAGAGAGACCCAGTACTTC. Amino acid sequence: CASSLARETQYF. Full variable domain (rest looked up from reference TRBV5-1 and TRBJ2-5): KAGVTQTPRYLIKTRGQQVTLSCSPISGHRSVSWYQQTPGQGLQFLFEYFSETQRNKGNFPGRFSGRQFSNSRSEMNVSTLELGDSALYLCASSLARETQYFGPGTRLLVL.